This T cell receptor beta chain was sequenced during a study of blood T cell repertoires in COVID-19. Looking at the study overall: Sources were T cells, B-cell-depleted T cells, or PBMCs; the material itself was cDNA or gDNA.

Trimming took off 4 bases at V and 2 bases at J, with 11 bases between the two ends. The CDR3 length is 14 residues. The V gene's germline CDR1 is SGDLS and CDR2 YYNGEE. Method: immunoSEQ multiplex PCR; TCRdb's copy keeps in-frame clones and lacks some. In the table there are 57,000 or so clones, approximately 80% of which are singletons. The rearrangement uses TRBV9 and TRBJ2-3, with D perhaps matching TRBD2 (5 bases). The origin of this receptor is a man between 60 and 75 years old with acute or convalescent COVID-19. The specimen was peripheral blood. CDR3 in DNA: TGTGCCAGCAGCTCGGGATTAACCACAGATACGCAGTATTTT. It encodes CASSSGLTTDTQYF.